This passage covers 3 T cell receptor beta chains from one sample sequenced in a study of blood T cell repertoires in COVID-19. Method: immunoSEQ multiplex PCR; TCRdb's copy keeps in-frame clones and lacks some. The repertoire has around 200,000 clones, about 85% of them found once; the top ten carry about a sixth. Sequenced: peripheral blood. The receptors here all came from a woman aged 80 or older with active or convalescent COVID-19.

As regards this clone: The same CDR3 is also encoded by other DNA sequences in this sample. The J gene is TRBJ2-7, the V gene TRBV5-1, with D unresolved. V gave up 3 bases and J gave up 3 bases, with 4 bases separating them. The CDR3 consists of 11 residues. Germline V CDR1 and CDR2: SGHRS, YFSETQ. This CDR3 is CASSSSYEQYF. In DNA, the CDR3 is TGCGCCAGCAGCTCCAGCTACGAGCAGTACTTC.

The genes are TRBV2 and TRBJ1-1, with a possible D match to TRBD1 (5 bases). From germline, CDR1 is SNHLY and CDR2 FYNNEI. The CDR3 extends over 13 amino acids. V was cut by 5 bases and J by 2 bases, with 9 bases left in between. Here the CDR3 reads CASSTQGNTEAFF. The CDR3 DNA follows: TGTGCCAGCAGTACTCAGGGAAACACTGAAGCTTTCTTT.

This chain links TRBV9 with TRBJ2-2; 9 bases map to TRBD2. The CDR3 is made up of 15 amino acids. Trimming removed 2 bases from V and 4 bases from J; junction bases left unmatched: 3. Germline assignment: CDR1 SGDLS and CDR2 YYNGEE. Written as DNA, the CDR3 is TGTGCCAGCAGCGTCTGGCGGGGGGGCACCGGGGAGCTGTTTTTT. Translating gives CASSVWRGGTGELFF.